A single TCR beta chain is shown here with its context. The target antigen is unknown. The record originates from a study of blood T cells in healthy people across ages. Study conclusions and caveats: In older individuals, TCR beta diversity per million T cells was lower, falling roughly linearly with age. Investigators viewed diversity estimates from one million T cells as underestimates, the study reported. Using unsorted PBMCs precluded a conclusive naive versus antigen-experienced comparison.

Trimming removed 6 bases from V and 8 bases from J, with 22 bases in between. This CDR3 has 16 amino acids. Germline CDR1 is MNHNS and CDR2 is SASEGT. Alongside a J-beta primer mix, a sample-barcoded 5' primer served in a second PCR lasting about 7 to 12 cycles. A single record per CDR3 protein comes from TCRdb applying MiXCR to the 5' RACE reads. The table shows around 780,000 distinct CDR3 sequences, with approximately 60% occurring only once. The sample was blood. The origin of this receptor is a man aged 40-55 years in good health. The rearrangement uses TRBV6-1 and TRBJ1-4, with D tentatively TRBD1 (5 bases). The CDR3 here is CASSASSGTPGEKLFF. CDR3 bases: TGTGCCAGCAGCGCATCCTCGGGGACCCCGGGAGAAAAACTGTTTTTT.